This entry describes one T cell receptor (beta chain). This entry belongs to a study of T cell changes during pregnancy in multiple sclerosis. Method: immunoSEQ multiplex PCR; TCRdb's copy keeps in-frame clones and lacks some. The sample lists about 36,000 clones, roughly 94% occurring once. V was cut by 5 bases and J by 2 bases, with 23 bases left in between. The CDR3 spans 18 residues. This receptor was taken from a female donor with multiple sclerosis, enrolled in a pregnancy study. The gene calls are TRBV23-1 and TRBJ2-3; a possible D gene is TRBD1 (8 bases). TRBV23-1 is given ORF status, its function remaining uncertain. The starting material was CD4+ T cells from peripheral blood mononuclear cells, obtained after pregnancy. The CDR3 protein is CASSETGAVRGNTDTQYF. The CDR3 DNA is TGCGCCAGCAGTGAGACAGGGGCGGTGCGGGGGAACACAGATACGCAGTATTTT.